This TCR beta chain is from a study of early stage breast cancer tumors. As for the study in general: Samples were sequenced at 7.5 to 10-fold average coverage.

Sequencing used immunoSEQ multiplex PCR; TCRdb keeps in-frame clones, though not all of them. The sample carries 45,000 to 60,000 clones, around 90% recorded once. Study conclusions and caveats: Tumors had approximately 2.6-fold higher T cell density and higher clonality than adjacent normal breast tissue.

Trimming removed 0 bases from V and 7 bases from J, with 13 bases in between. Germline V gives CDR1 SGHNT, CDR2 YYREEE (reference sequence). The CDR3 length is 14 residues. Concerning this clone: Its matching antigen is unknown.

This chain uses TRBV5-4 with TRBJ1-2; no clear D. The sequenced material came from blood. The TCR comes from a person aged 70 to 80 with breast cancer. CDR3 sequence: CASSLVADASGYTF. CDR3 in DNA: TGTGCCAGCAGCTTGGTGGCGGATGCTAGTGGCTACACCTTC.